One sample yielded the 25 T cell receptor beta chains listed below, sequenced in a study of spatial heterogeneity in lung cancer. Time point denoted: sample taken at primary tumor resection. TCRdb reprocessed the 5' RACE reads with MiXCR, giving one entry per CDR3 protein. This sample yields about 48,000 distinct CDR3 sequences, of which less than 5.5% are seen a single time; over 8.5% belongs to the top ten. The source material was PBMCs, sampled at surgery. Every receptor here comes from a male donor with early-stage non-small cell lung cancer.

This clonotype appeared many times. J is TRBJ2-6 and V is TRBV28; 7 positions match TRBD1. Germline lookup yields CDR1 MDHEN and CDR2 SYDVKM. This CDR3 has 19 residues. V lost 0 bases to trimming and J lost 0 bases; unmatched junction nucleotides: 8. CDR3 residues: CASSLWGDSYSSGANVLTF. The CDR3 DNA reads TGTGCCAGCAGTTTATGGGGGGACAGTTATAGCTCTGGGGCCAACGTCCTGACTTTC.

Ten or more counts support this clonotype. The chain couples TRBV20-1 to TRBJ2-5; 7 nucleotides match TRBD1. The V and J ends lost 2 bases and 5 bases, in that order; junction bases with no gene match: 11. Per the germline V gene, CDR1 is DFQATT and CDR2 is SNEGSKA (reference sequence). The CDR3 is 15 amino acids. CDR3 nucleotides: TGCAGTGCTAGAACCCTACAGGGGAGATTGGAGACCCAGTACTTC. Translation: CSARTLQGRLETQYF.

In its sample, this clonotype was seen many times. The chain combines TRBV15 with TRBJ1-5; no clear D gene. Trimming cost V 1 base and J 2 bases, with 9 bases left between them. The CDR3 is 15 amino acids. Germline V gene lookup returns CDR1 LNHNV and CDR2 YYDKDF (reference sequence). The CDR3 sequence: CATSRAGMGNQPQHF. DNA for the CDR3: TGTGCCACCAGCAGAGCGGGGATGGGCAATCAGCCCCAGCATTTT. Full variable domain (remainder filled in from reference TRBV15 and TRBJ1-5): DAMVIQNPRYQVTQFGKPVTLSCSQTLNHNVMYWYQQKSSQAPKLLFHYYDKDFNNEADTPDNFQSRRPNTSFCFLDIRSPGLGDTAMYLCATSRAGMGNQPQHFGDGTRLSIL.

This clonotype showed up many times. The CDR3 reads CASRLSQAGANVLTF. Here the CDR3 DNA reads TGTGCCAGCAGACTGTCCCAAGCGGGGGCCAACGTCCTGACTTTC. V and J are TRBV12-3 or TRBV12-4 and TRBJ2-6; D is unresolved. Trimming removed 6 bases at V and 4 bases at J, with 13 bases between. This CDR3 has 15 amino acids.

In its sample, this clonotype was seen a few times. This chain uses TRBV5-1 with TRBJ2-1; D is undetermined. This CDR3 region has 14 residues. Trimming removed 1 base from V and 7 bases from J, with 12 bases in between. Germline CDR1 SGHRS, CDR2 YFSETQ. The CDR3 reads CASSLPVVENEQFF. DNA of the CDR3: TGCGCCAGCAGCTTGCCAGTAGTAGAGAATGAGCAGTTCTTC.

The J gene is TRBJ2-1, the V gene TRBV19; D is ambiguous. CDR1 and CDR2 from the germline V gene are LNHDA and SQIVND (reference sequence). Trimming shortened V by 3 bases and J by 6 bases, and 6 bases separated the two germline ends. The CDR3 runs to 12 residues. The CDR3 here is CASSIRANEQFF. In nucleotides, the CDR3 is TGTGCCAGTAGTATTCGGGCCAATGAGCAGTTCTTC. Looking up the rest from reference TRBV19 and TRBJ2-1 gives the full variable domain: DGGITQSPKYLFRKEGQNVTLSCEQNLNHDAMYWYRQDPGQGLRLIYYSQIVNDFQKGDIAEGYSVSREKKESFPLTVTSAQKNPTAFYLCASSIRANEQFFGPGTRLTVL.

The table lists this clonotype with many counts. The V call is TRBV28, the J call TRBJ2-7, with D tentatively TRBD1 (5 bases). The V end lost 5 bases, the J end lost 7 bases, and 12 bases lay between the germline ends. The CDR3 has 12 residues. CDR1 is MDHEN and CDR2 is SYDVKM in the germline V gene. In DNA, the CDR3 is TGTGCCAGCAGTCGCAGGGCTCGGGAGCAGTACTTC. It translates to CASSRRAREQYF. The full variable domain, with the rest looked up from reference TRBV28 and TRBJ2-7, is DVKVTQSSRYLVKRTGEKVFLECVQDMDHENMFWYRQDPGLGLRLIYFSYDVKMKEKGDIPEGYSVSREKKERFSLILESASTNQTSMYLCASSRRAREQYFGPGTRLTVT.

This clonotype was observed at least ten times. The genes are TRBV21-1 and TRBJ2-7; the listed D gene, TRBD1, was not tested against the DNA. TRBV21-1 is termed a pseudogene. The CDR3 runs to 17 residues. CDR3 bases: TGTGCCAGCAGCAAAGAGGGGGCGGGAAGAGGCTCCTACGAGCAGTACTTC. It codes for CASSKEGAGRGSYEQYF.

Many counts were recorded for this clonotype. The CDR3 here is CASSVSEQYF. The CDR3, as DNA: TGTGCCAGCAGTGTAAGCGAGCAGTACTTC. The rearrangement links TRBV2 to TRBJ2-7; D gene unclear. Germline V CDR1 and CDR2: SNHLY, FYNNEI. The CDR3 runs 10 residues. V lost 4 bases to trimming and J lost 6 bases, with 4 bases between them.

This clonotype was seen ten or more times. The J gene is TRBJ2-3, the V gene TRBV5-1; D is unresolved. Trimming stripped 4 bases from V and 2 bases from J, with 11 bases between. The CDR3 runs 14 residues. Germline assignment: CDR1 SGHRS and CDR2 YFSETQ. CDR3 protein: CASSPAQSTDTQYF. The CDR3 DNA is TGCGCCAGCAGCCCCGCACAGTCCACAGATACGCAGTATTTT.

This clonotype was counted at least ten times. The chain employs TRBV7-8 and TRBJ2-7, with 10 bases lining up with TRBD1. V was clipped by 5 bases and J by 10 bases; unmatched bases: 5. Germline-derived CDR1 and CDR2 are SGHVS and FQNEAQ. The CDR3 has 12 residues. CDR3 DNA sequence: TGTGCCAGCAGCGAGGACAGGGGGAGACAGTACTTC. Translation gives CASSEDRGRQYF.

This clonotype was seen at least ten times. This rearrangement joins TRBV6-2 or TRBV6-3 to TRBJ2-3; 7 positions match TRBD2. Germline CDR1 and CDR2: MNHEY and SVGEGT. The CDR3 is 16 amino acids. V was pared by 6 bases and J by 1 base, with 10 bases of the junction left unmatched. CDR3 coding DNA: TGTGCCAGCAGCCAGGGAAAGCGGGGCGGCACAGATACGCAGTATTTT. Residues: CASSQGKRGGTDTQYF.

The table lists this clonotype with many counts. The rearrangement uses TRBV28 and TRBJ2-7; 8 bases align to TRBD2. The length of the CDR3 is 16 residues. The V gene's germline CDR1 is MDHEN and CDR2 SYDVKM. J gave up 5 bases and V 4 bases, and 13 bases lay outside the gene matches. The CDR3 protein is CASSSASTGRGNEQYF. CDR3 sequence (DNA): TGTGCCAGCAGTTCCGCCTCGACCGGGAGGGGCAACGAGCAGTACTTC.

The V and J genes are TRBV7-2 and TRBJ1-3; TRBD1 agrees at 9 bases. There are 15 residues in the CDR3. The germline V gene has CDR1 SGHTA and CDR2 FQGNSA. V lost 4 bases, J lost 4 bases, and 5 bases stayed unmatched. The CDR3 DNA is TGTGCCAGCAGCTCCCGGACAGGGGCGGGAAACACCATATATTTT. Its translation: CASSSRTGAGNTIYF.

In its sample, this clonotype was seen many times. V and J are TRBV6-5 and TRBJ1-1; D is possibly TRBD1 (6 bases). V was pared by 8 bases and J by 1 base, with 17 bases between. CDR1 and CDR2 from the germline V gene are MNHEY and SVGAGI. The CDR3 loop spans 15 amino acids. In nucleotides, the CDR3 is TGTGCCAGCCGGGGACATTCGCCGAAGAACACTGAAGCTTTCTTT. Translating it yields CASRGHSPKNTEAFF.

Ten or more counts support this clonotype. This chain connects TRBV20-1 to TRBJ2-3, with D uncertain. V was clipped by 3 bases and J by 6 bases, with 7 bases between them. Germline-derived CDR1 and CDR2 are DFQATT and SNEGSKA (reference sequence). This CDR3 has 11 residues. The CDR3 coding sequence is TGCAGTGCTAGTTTCGGGGATACGCAGTATTTT. It codes for CSASFGDTQYF.

This clonotype appeared many times. The genes are TRBV19 and TRBJ1-3, with TRBD1 identical over 8 bases. CDR1 is LNHDA and CDR2 is SQIVND in the germline V gene (reference sequence). V trimming: 5 bases; J trimming: 2 bases; junction bases outside the gene matches: 2. The CDR3 covers 14 residues. CDR3 coding DNA: TGTGCCAGTAGTGCGGGACAGGCTGGAAACACCATATATTTT. This gives the protein CASSAGQAGNTIYF.

This clonotype was found many times. This rearrangement joins TRBV20-1 to TRBJ2-3, with 13 positions matching TRBD2. After removal of 0 bases from V and 4 bases from J, the junction contained 13 bases not matched to a gene. The CDR3 is made up of 19 amino acids. Germline CDR1 and CDR2: DFQATT and SNEGSKA (reference sequence). The CDR3 coding sequence is TGCAGTGCTAGAGATCTCGGACTAGCGGGAGTGGTTGACCCAGATACGCAGTATTTT. Protein: CSARDLGLAGVVDPDTQYF.

This clonotype has a count of ten or more. The CDR3 loop is CAILSGRVYNEQFF. Here the CDR3 DNA reads TGTGCCATCCTTAGCGGGAGGGTCTACAATGAGCAGTTCTTC. The rearrangement joins TRBV6-1 to TRBJ2-1; 11 bases are shared with TRBD2. The germline gives CDR1 MNHNS, CDR2 SASEGT. V shed 10 bases and J 3 bases; nucleotides not matched to a gene: 5. The CDR3 contains 14 residues.

This clonotype was recorded at least ten times. The genes are TRBV28 and TRBJ1-2, with D unresolved. Trimming removed 5 bases at V and 7 bases at J, with 17 bases between. Germline CDR1 and CDR2: MDHEN and SYDVKM. This CDR3 spans 14 amino acids. The CDR3 protein is CASSAEGRGGGYTF. The CDR3 DNA is TGTGCCAGCAGTGCCGAAGGGCGGGGAGGTGGCTACACCTTC.

This clonotype occurred many times. The chain uses TRBV20-1 and TRBJ2-1; D remains ambiguous. CDR1 and CDR2 (germline): DFQATT, SNEGSKA (reference sequence). V gave up 0 bases and J gave up 3 bases, with 12 bases separating them. The CDR3 sequence is 15 residues long. CDR3 sequence: CSARDGDSSYNEQFF. The CDR3 region has the DNA TGCAGTGCTAGAGATGGAGACTCCAGCTACAATGAGCAGTTCTTC.

This clonotype was counted at least ten times. The genes are TRBV4-1 and TRBJ2-1, with TRBD2 identical over 8 bases. The V and J ends lost 3 bases and 3 bases, in that order; junction bases with no gene match: 1. The V gene's germline CDR1 is MGHRA and CDR2 YSYEKL. The CDR3 length is 14 residues. CDR3 coding DNA: TGCGCCAGCAGCCACGGGGGGGACTACAATGAGCAGTTCTTC. This encodes CASSHGGDYNEQFF.

This clonotype was detected ten times or more. CDR3 in amino acids: CSVGENTEAFF. Written as DNA, the CDR3 is TGCAGCGTTGGTGAGAACACTGAAGCTTTCTTT. This chain uses TRBV29-1 with TRBJ1-1, with D unresolved. The CDR3 covers 11 residues. The V end was cut by 4 bases, the J end by 1 base, with 4 bases between. Germline CDR1 reads SQVTM; CDR2 reads ANQGSEA.

There are many counts of this clonotype. The chain employs TRBV7-9 and TRBJ1-1, with D possibly matching TRBD1 (6 bases). Germline assignment: CDR1 SEHNR and CDR2 FQNEAQ (reference sequence). Trimming took 7 bases from V and 5 from J, leaving 14 bases between them. This CDR3 comprises 13 residues. In nucleotides, the CDR3 is TGTGCCAGCACCACACAGGGAGGTACTGAAGCTTTCTTT. This encodes CASTTQGGTEAFF.

This clonotype showed up many times. The chain recombines TRBV18 with TRBJ2-2, with D tentatively TRBD1 (6 bases). V was trimmed by 6 bases and J by 5 bases, leaving 13 bases between them. The CDR3 is made up of 14 amino acids. Germline loops: CDR1 KGHSH, CDR2 LQKENI. CDR3 sequence (DNA): TGTGCCAGCTCCCGGACAGAGCGAACCGGGGAGCTGTTTTTT. Translation: CASSRTERTGELFF.